Here is one TCR beta chain with its context. Its antigen is not identified. This entry is derived from a study of shared clonotypes between healthy human individuals. Across the whole study: Serving as donors were a couple of women and a few men, whose ages spanned 18 to 49.

It was CD45RO-negative cells, positively selected for CCR7, that made up naive CD8 cells, with terminally differentiated effector memory CD45RA+ cells excluded. DNA at about 210 ng, 25,000 to 30,000 T cell genomes, went into sorted-subset replicate PCRs. Method: immunoSEQ multiplex PCR; TCRdb's copy keeps in-frame clones and lacks some. The sample consists of around 2,000,000 clones, roughly 95% of them appearing once. Points from the study as a whole: Although depth was large, rarefaction showed that sequencing of the sorted subsets was incomplete.

The TCR comes from a man in his late teens or twenties in good health. Material: naive CD8+ T cells sorted from blood.

CDR3 loop: CASSSGPRKQPQHF. The DNA for the CDR3 is TGTGCCAGCAGCTCCGGCCCCCGGAAACAGCCCCAGCATTTT. V is TRBV7-8 and J is TRBJ1-5, with unresolved D. The CDR3 extends over 14 amino acids. Germline-derived CDR1 and CDR2 are SGHVS and FQNEAQ. Trimming pared 4 bases from V and 7 bases from J, leaving 14 bases between.